This note documents a single T cell receptor (beta chain) sequence. Per the original data handling: Nucleated cell number was recorded as an estimate derived from reference gene primer amplification. Some clones are missing from TCRdb's copy, which holds only in-frame ones; the method was immunoSEQ multiplex PCR. The V and J calls and the clone size are those of that table, but D and trimming were determined from the DNA. The top ten hold 15% to 18% of the sample, which has 260,000 or so clones, around 84% seen once. Each participant's cohort was designated according to participant-reported clinical history. All recovered Cohort 3 donors got two negative PCRs, got clearance, or saw symptom resolution. This specimen belongs to a study of blood T cell repertoires in COVID-19. For the study at large: The origin of the acute and convalescent COVID-19 samples was the United States, Italy and Spain.

Specimen: PBMCs or T cells enriched from blood (not recorded which). The origin of this receptor is a man younger than 30 who had recovered from COVID-19.

CDR3: CASTLGQGVAGELFF. The CDR3 DNA reads TGTGCCAGTACCCTAGGACAGGGAGTAGCCGGGGAGCTGTTTTTT. This chain links TRBV19 with TRBJ2-2; 8 nucleotides line up with TRBD1. The germline gives CDR1 LNHDA, CDR2 SQIVND (reference sequence). V dropped 7 bases and J dropped 6; count of bases not matched to a gene: 10. This CDR3 has 15 residues.